These T cell receptor beta chains were read from a single sample in a study of a mutant IDH1 vaccine in newly diagnosed glioma. The protocol was immunoSEQ multiplex PCR, while the TCRdb copy is restricted to in-frame clones and leaves out a portion. The data contain roughly 70,000 clones, around 82% of them seen just once; the ten biggest clones take up 4% to 5.5%. Sequencing was performed on peripheral blood mononuclear cells (PBMCs), taken from a glioma patient treated with radiotherapy, temozolomide or both. The receptors were sampled from a woman under 30 with glioma. Some clones in this sample may be carry-over from other donors' samples. Both conserved end residues are part of each CDR3. Fields, in order: clone size, J gene, V gene, CDR3 protein. Clone size appears in some rows only: once, few, many, or a class for an expanded clone.

>NA|TRBJ2-5|TRBV9
CASSVGQGRETQYF
>NA|TRBJ2-3|TRBV5-1
CASSLALFTDTQYF
>NA|TRBJ1-1|TRBV6-1
CASSPTDRVGTEAFF
>NA|TRBJ2-7|TRBV27
CASSLTPGGRFYEQYF
>once|TRBJ1-2|TRBV6-6
CATSTGIPPRYGYTF
>NA|TRBJ1-5|TRBV6-5
CASSPLTGGSQPQHF
>NA|TRBJ1-2|TRBV18
CASSSGGGASYGYTF
>NA|TRBJ1-2|TRBV14
CASSQEQFRGHGYTF
>NA|TRBJ2-2|TRBV10-3
CAIRPHRNTGELFF
>NA|TRBJ2-1|TRBV25-1
CANAFLWGGSNNEQFF
>NA|TRBJ2-7|TRBV5-8
CASSLESGTVTPYEQYF
>NA|TRBJ2-7|TRBV13
CASSPAGTTGGHEQYF
>NA|TRBJ2-3|TRBV6-5
CASSYSTGGGGDTQYF
>NA|TRBJ1-6|TRBV6-1
CASSDGRGLVTLHF
>NA|TRBJ1-4|TRBV6-5
CASSFSGTGDEKLFF
>NA|TRBJ2-2|TRBV27
CASSRLGSGSPGELFF
>once|TRBJ1-3|TRBV7-2
CASSLARGHRTGNTIYF
>NA|TRBJ2-3|TRBV27
CASRPAGRSTDTQYF
>NA|TRBJ2-7|TRBV7-2
CASSLGGFYEQYF
>NA|TRBJ2-7|TRBV6-6
CASSTYGQGESYEQYF
>NA|TRBJ2-1|TRBV11-2
CASGTSGGNEQFF
>NA|TRBJ2-2|TRBV29-1
CSVTRGAGSNTGELFF
>NA|TRBJ1-1|TRBV11-3
CASSPQQGKAFF
>NA|TRBJ1-2|TRBV6-4
CASSPEQGGNYGYTF
>NA|TRBJ1-1|TRBV6-5
CASSYSQGGAFF
>NA|TRBJ1-1|TRBV15
CATSGGLGLSTEAFF
>NA|TRBJ2-7|TRBV4-1
CASSLPGAYEQYF
>few|TRBJ2-3|TRBV2
CASSAGTSGRATDTQYF
>NA|TRBJ2-2|TRBV4-1
CASSQVWLRMDTGELFF
>NA|TRBJ1-5|TRBV6-5
CASSRDRDPNQPQHF
>NA|TRBJ2-3|TRBV6-5
CASSPGETDTQYF
>NA|TRBJ2-7|TRBV10-3
CAISESGQGYEQYF
>NA|TRBJ1-5|TRBV6-4
CASSEGSNQPQHF
>NA|TRBJ2-3|TRBV7-3
CASSLIGPTDTQYF
>few|TRBJ2-2|TRBV5-1
CASSLELPGELFF
>NA|TRBJ2-1|TRBV6-5
CASSYSSSNNEQFF
>NA|TRBJ1-3|TRBV30
CAWSLGPGVRNTIYF
>NA|TRBJ2-1|TRBV9
CASSERGNSYNEQFF
>NA|TRBJ1-1|TRBV5-1
CASSLGSGALNPAEAFF
>NA|TRBJ1-6|TRBV4-1
CASSSLQAGFYNSPLHF
>few|TRBJ2-7|TRBV7-5
CARSFYEQYF
>NA|TRBJ2-2|TRBV9
CASSATSGGYTGELFF
>NA|TRBJ2-3|TRBV29-1
CSARGADTQYF
>once|TRBJ2-1|TRBV19
CASSIPSGVGNEQFF
>NA|TRBJ2-7|TRBV9
CASSVGATSYEQYF
>NA|TRBJ2-1|TRBV30
CAWNRRGSSYNEQFF
>NA|TRBJ1-1|TRBV5-4
CASSNGGWGSEAFF
>NA|TRBJ2-3|TRBV5-4
CASSPGPGEGVNTQYF
>NA|TRBJ1-3|TRBV7-9
CASSATGSGNTIYF
>NA|TRBJ2-1|TRBV29-1
CSVAGTPYNEQFF
>NA|TRBJ2-2|TRBV25-1
CASSGGQGIGELFF
>NA|TRBJ2-1|TRBV7-8
CASRVRGPASEQFF
>NA|TRBJ2-1|TRBV6-4
CASSPSRAGGPGEQFF
>NA|TRBJ1-1|TRBV6-5
CASRSTDNTEAFF
>NA|TRBJ1-5|TRBV5-5
CASSLQGRYSNQPQHF
>NA|TRBJ2-3|TRBV5-1
CASRRDTGTDTQYF
>NA|TRBJ1-2|TRBV11-2
CASSLGGPGYGYTF
>NA|TRBJ2-1|TRBV4-3
CASSQDQGSAYNEQFF
>NA|TRBJ1-1|TRBV29-1
CSVEDRLNTEAFF